This T cell receptor beta chain appears in the sequencing data of a study of blood T cell repertoires in COVID-19 (dated by TCRdb to 2018 to 2021). With regard to the full study: The collaborator samples originated in the United States, Italy and Spain and spanned the acute and convalescent phases of COVID-19. The prospective study material was composed of cDNA or gDNA derived from T cells, B-cell-depleted T cells, or PBMCs. Deeply sampled blood TCRbeta repertoires from subjects exposed to, actively infected with, or recovered from COVID-19 were included in the dataset. A freely available public database, intended as a resource for researchers studying the immune response to SARS-CoV-2, is where the repertoires were released. Samples were obtained from the ongoing ImmuneRACE study (first 160 participants) and from about 1,300 subjects provided by 6 global collaborators. The sample metadata nearly always contained a de-identified subject ID, COVID-19 status, age in years and sex. Where HLA class I and class II types were available, the types were taken from metadata supplied by the sample provider, not from assay-based typing.

Counted from cysteine to phenylalanine, this CDR3 has 14 amino acids. The sequence is cut down to CDR3 DNA, 42 bases in frame from base 1. V was cut back by 6 bases and J by 5 bases, leaving a gap of 17 bases between them. Per the germline V gene, SGHRS is the CDR1 and YFSETQ is the CDR2. Here is what the overall study found, with its caveats: The quantity of clinical and demographic metadata differed by source and by participant and was supplied without curation.

Participants in the prospective study were enrolled through a virtual design, were aged roughly 18 to 100 years, and lived in about two dozen United States geographic areas. In the prospective study, participants were assigned to cohorts based on the clinical history participants reported in a screening survey and a study questionnaire. Recovered participants in ImmuneRACE Cohort 3 were defined as having two consecutive negative NP/OP PCR tests, clearance from a healthcare professional, or resolution of symptoms. In the prospective study, mobile phlebotomists collected whole blood, serum and a nasopharyngeal or oropharyngeal swab from each participant. Prospective study participants could optionally give additional blood draws and questionnaires over an approximately 2-month period. Before DNA extraction, prospective study blood samples were shipped either frozen or at room temperature. A remark on this clone: Its antigen specificity is not known. Qualities for individual bases were not recorded, and no much larger clone is one base off.

TCRbeta CDR3 regions were amplified from genomic DNA using the immunoSEQ Assay, a bias-controlled multiplex PCR. The paper's data handling went like this. The number of nucleated cells in each sample was estimated by amplification of reference gene primers within the assay. Sequence reads were collapsed and filtered to measure the absolute abundance of every unique TCRbeta CDR3 rearrangement. For each sample, productive Simpson clonality was calculated as the square root of Simpson's diversity index over productive rearrangements. In its TCRdb copy, this immuneACCESS table keeps in-frame sequences only and misses some clones. Where compared with another copy, unresolved V genes explain less than half of these, and the others have no known cause. The DNA gave D and trimming, while V, J and clone size come from that table. For this sample there are 200,000 to 250,000 clones; about nine tenths appear just once. Jointly, the top ten make up about 1.3% of the sample.

The chain is made from TRBV5-1 and TRBJ2-5; perhaps TRBD2 is the D gene, with 7 bases matching. Source material: PBMCs or T cells enriched from blood (not recorded which). This sequence was found in a man aged 25-40 years who had recovered from COVID-19. The sequenced DNA is TGCGCCAGCAAAGAACCCAGGGGAGGGGAGACCCAGTACTTC. This encodes CASKEPRGGETQYF.